Sequencing of this TCR beta chain was carried out in a study of T cell changes during pregnancy in multiple sclerosis. V shed 0 bases and J 1 base; nucleotides not matched to a gene: 0. The CDR3 is 14 residues long. Germline CDR1 is SGHNT and CDR2 is YYREEE (reference sequence). Clones were read by immunoSEQ multiplex PCR, and TCRdb kept only the in-frame ones, dropping some. This sample has tens of thousands of clones, with 70% to 90% found just once. This specimen consisted of CD4+ T cells from peripheral blood mononuclear cells, obtained in the first trimester of pregnancy. This clonotype originated in a female donor with multiple sclerosis, enrolled in a pregnancy study. The rearrangement joins TRBV5-4 to TRBJ1-1; TRBD1 matches 7 bases. The CDR3 nucleotides read TGTGCCAGCAGCTTGGAGGGGGCGAACACTGAAGCTTTCTTT. This translates into CASSLEGANTEAFF. The full variable domain, completed using reference TRBV5-4 and TRBJ1-1, is ETGVTQSPTHLIKTRGQQVTLRCSSQSGHNTVSWYQQALGQGPQFIFQYYREEENGRGNFPPRFSGLQFPNYSSELNVNALELDDSALYLCASSLEGANTEAFFGQGTRLTVV.